One and the same sample provided the 31 T cell receptor beta chains below, sequenced in a study of T cells in Graves' hyperthyroidism and ophthalmopathy. Amplification of TCR beta CDR3 regions was performed using RNA transcripts as template. The HTBI set primed first-round TCR CDR3 RT-PCR. TCRdb processed the multiplex PCR reads anew with MiXCR; each CDR3 protein has one entry. The repertoire consists of 660,000 or so distinct CDR3 sequences, with roughly 46% occurring once and the leading ten covering roughly 6.5%. The sequenced sample consisted of peripheral blood or thyroid tissue (not recorded which). Every receptor here comes from an adult man with Graves' disease, either hyperthyroidism or ophthalmopathy (not recorded which).

Regarding this clonotype: This may stem from a read error, because a much larger clone lies one nucleotide away. The chain employs TRBV4-2 and TRBJ2-5, with 7 bases fitting TRBD2. V was clipped by 6 bases and J by 9 bases; unmatched bases: 10. The CDR3 is 13 amino acids. Per germline, CDR1 LGHNA and CDR2 YNFKEQ. The CDR3 DNA reads TGTGCCAGCAGTCTAGCGGACCTGTCGGCCCAGTACTTC. Encoded protein: CASSLADLSAQYF.

There are a few counts of this clonotype. This rearrangement joins TRBV20-1 to TRBJ2-5, with TRBD2 matching over 7 bases. Losses at the gene ends were 1 base for V and 5 bases for J; bases not matched to a gene: 4. Germline V gene data show CDR1 as DFQATT and CDR2 as SNEGSKA (reference sequence). The CDR3 has 13 amino acids. In DNA form, the CDR3 reads TGCAGTGCTAGAGCCGCGGGGGTGGAGACCCAGTACTTC. It encodes CSARAAGVETQYF.

With regard to this clonotype: A junction end diverges from the germline sequence, so it may reflect a read error. The chain has TRBV10-2 and TRBJ1-1; possibly TRBD1 for D (5 bases). This CDR3 is 15 amino acids long. Germline loops: CDR1 WSHSY, CDR2 SAAADI. The DNA for the CDR3 is TGTGCCAGCAGTGAATGGGGGTCCGGGAACACTGAAGCTTTCTTT. It encodes CASSEWGSGNTEAFF.

This chain connects TRBV7-8 to TRBJ1-6; D is ambiguous. CDR1 and CDR2 from the germline V gene are SGHVS and FQNEAQ. V dropped 11 bases and J dropped 3 bases, with 11 bases sitting between them. The CDR3 is 13 residues long. The CDR3 nucleotides are TGTGCCTGGAGAGGCAACTATAATTCACCCCTCCACTTT. Residues: CAWRGNYNSPLHF.

The chain recombines TRBV24-1 with TRBJ1-3, with D perhaps matching TRBD1 (5 bases). The germline gives CDR1 KGHDR, CDR2 SFDVKD. CDR3 length equals 14 residues. Trimming took off 2 bases at V and 10 bases at J, with 14 bases between the two ends. In nucleotides, the CDR3 is TGTGCCACCAGTGATTCCGGGGGAGGACCTACCATATATTTT. This encodes CATSDSGGGPTIYF.

This clonotype was recorded at least ten times. The rearrangement joins TRBV2 to TRBJ1-2; D call uncertain. Germline CDR1 is SNHLY and CDR2 is FYNNEI. The CDR3 totals 12 residues. Trimming pared 4 bases from V and 2 bases from J, leaving 5 bases between. DNA for the CDR3: TGTGCCAGCAGTGGATCGAACTATGGCTACACCTTC. Encoded protein: CASSGSNYGYTF.

This clonotype was recorded at least ten times. The CDR3 sequence: CASSVEGLGGNTIYF. CDR3 nucleotide sequence: TGTGCCAGCAGCGTAGAGGGGCTTGGTGGAAACACCATATATTTT. The rearrangement uses TRBV9 and TRBJ1-3; the D gene is possibly TRBD1 (5 bases). Trimming left V 0 bases short and J 3 bases short, with 10 bases between. The germline V gene has CDR1 SGDLS and CDR2 YYNGEE. CDR3 length: 15 amino acids.

In DNA, the CDR3 is TGTGCCAGCAGCTTGGACAGATTTGGTGACGGCTACACCTTC. It translates to CASSLDRFGDGYTF. This chain connects TRBV5-4 to TRBJ1-2; no clear D gene. Per the germline V gene, CDR1 is SGHNT and CDR2 is YYREEE (reference sequence). The CDR3 length is 14 residues. Trimming removed 0 bases at V and 8 bases at J, with 14 bases between.

The J gene is TRBJ1-5, the V gene TRBV19; D possibly corresponds to TRBD1 (5 bases). V was clipped by 7 bases and J by 4 bases, with 14 bases between them. Germline V gives CDR1 LNHDA, CDR2 SQIVND (reference sequence). This CDR3 comprises 14 residues. For the CDR3, the DNA is TGTGCCAGTAATTCGGGGCAGGAGAATCAGCCCCAGCATTTT. It specifies CASNSGQENQPQHF.

This clonotype was detected ten times or more. V and J are TRBV24-1 and TRBJ2-7, with a weak D call TRBD1 (6 bases). The V end lost 3 bases, the J end lost 0 bases, and 8 bases lay between the germline ends. The CDR3 contains 14 residues. Germline CDR1 is KGHDR and CDR2 is SFDVKD. CDR3: CATSDGQLSYEQYF. The CDR3 DNA reads as TGTGCCACCAGTGATGGACAGCTCTCCTACGAGCAGTACTTC.

This clonotype has at least ten counts. The gene calls are TRBV6-5 and TRBJ1-2; D is undetermined. V was clipped by 0 bases and J by 4 bases, with 6 bases between them. Looked up from germline, CDR1 is MNHEY and CDR2 is SVGAGI. The length of the CDR3 is 13 residues. CDR3 loop: CASSYSGSYGYTF. CDR3 DNA sequence: TGTGCCAGCAGTTACTCAGGTTCCTATGGCTACACCTTC.

This clonotype was observed many times. The chain recombines TRBV20-1 with TRBJ2-6; D uncertain. Per the germline V gene, CDR1 is DFQATT and CDR2 is SNEGSKA (reference sequence). V dropped 1 base and J dropped 1 base, with 8 bases sitting between them. The CDR3 length is 15 residues. DNA for the CDR3: TGCAGTGCTAGAGTAACCGGGTCTGGGGCCAACGTCCTGACTTTC. The encoded protein is CSARVTGSGANVLTF.

A few counts support this clonotype. The chain couples TRBV20-1 to TRBJ2-5; 10 bases fit TRBD2. J gave up 6 bases and V 0 bases, and 10 bases lay outside the gene matches. This CDR3 has 16 residues. Germline V gene lookup returns CDR1 DFQATT and CDR2 SNEGSKA (reference sequence). The CDR3 DNA reads as TGCAGTGCTAGAGATCTTCTAGCGGGGGCCGGGAAGACCCAGTACTTC. Residues: CSARDLLAGAGKTQYF.

The chain carries TRBV7-2 and TRBJ2-5; 14 bases line up with TRBD2. The CDR3 length is 16 residues. Germline CDR1 and CDR2: SGHTA and FQGNSA. Unmatched junction bases numbered 2, after V lost 4 bases and J lost 1 base. The CDR3 is CASSWGTSGGQETQYF. CDR3 in DNA: TGTGCCAGCAGCTGGGGGACTAGCGGGGGCCAAGAGACCCAGTACTTC.

The chain is built from TRBV27 and TRBJ1-1; no firm D call. V gave up 1 base and J gave up 0 bases, with 9 bases separating them. Germline values: CDR1 MNHEY, CDR2 SMNVEV (reference sequence). The CDR3 is 15 amino acids. CDR3 sequence reads: CASSLYSELNTEAFF. CDR3 nucleotide sequence: TGTGCCAGCAGTTTATATTCAGAATTGAACACTGAAGCTTTCTTT.

Remarks on this clonotype: The CDR3 does not close with the conserved phenylalanine or tryptophan, likely indicating a read error. The chain joins TRBV5-1 to TRBJ1-1; 7 positions match TRBD1. V lost 6 bases, J lost 1 base, and 9 bases stayed unmatched. The CDR3 spans 15 residues. Germline CDR1 SGHRS, CDR2 YFSETQ. DNA of the CDR3: TGCGCCAGCATCCCAGGGGGAGGGGGGAACACTGAAGCTTTCTAT. This gives the protein CASIPGGGGNTEAFY.

The chain joins TRBV2 to TRBJ1-5; D call uncertain. This CDR3 comprises 15 residues. From germline, CDR1 is SNHLY and CDR2 FYNNEI. The V end lost 0 bases, the J end lost 11 bases, and 17 bases lay between the germline ends. CDR3 sequence: CASSEASARQETQHF. In DNA form, the CDR3 reads TGTGCCAGCAGTGAAGCTAGCGCCAGACAAGAGACCCAGCATTTT.

This chain's CDR3 is CSASSRGTLYEQYF. The CDR3 DNA follows: TGCAGTGCTAGCTCTCGTGGAACCCTTTACGAGCAGTACTTC. The chain joins TRBV20-1 to TRBJ2-7; the D is unclear. CDR1 and CDR2 from the germline V gene are DFQATT and SNEGSKA (reference sequence). V was cut by 3 bases and J by 4 bases, with 16 bases left in between. The CDR3 consists of 14 residues.

This clonotype came up a few times. This chain uses TRBV12-3 or TRBV12-4 with TRBJ1-5, with D possibly TRBD1 on 5 matching bases. V lost 0 bases to trimming and J lost 6 bases, with 15 bases between them. The CDR3 covers 16 residues. CDR3 DNA sequence: TGTGCCAGCAGTTTAGCGCCGGGGCTCTTCAGTCAGCCCCAGCATTTT. As protein: CASSLAPGLFSQPQHF.

A word on this clonotype: Given a much more abundant clone one base away, this may be a read error. The CDR3 loop is CASNFVVDGISF. The CDR3 DNA is TGTGCCAGCAACTTTGTCGTGGACGGGATTTCCTTC. This sequence joins TRBV7-9 and TRBJ1-2; no clear D gene. This CDR3 comprises 12 residues. The germline CDR1 and CDR2 sequences are SEHNR and FQNEAQ (reference sequence). The complete variable domain, with remaining parts taken from reference TRBV7-9 and TRBJ1-2, reads DTGVSQNPRHKITKRGQNVTFRCDPISEHNRLYWYRQTLGQGPEFLTYFQNEAQLEKSRLLSDRFSAERPKGSFSTLEIQRTEQGDSAMYLCASNFVVDGISFGSGTRLTVV.

Worth noting for this clonotype: A read error is possible here, since a much larger clone lies one base away. This chain links TRBV2 with TRBJ1-5; unclear D gene. The germline CDR1 and CDR2 sequences are SNHLY and FYNNEI. This CDR3 is 15 amino acids long. V lost 4 bases and J 0 bases, leaving 10 bases between the germline ends. In DNA, the CDR3 is TGTGCCAGCAGTGGGCCAAACCATAGCAATCAGCCCCAGCATTTT. Translating gives CASSGPNHSNQPQHF.

V and J are TRBV25-1 and TRBJ1-2; the D gene is possibly TRBD1 (5 bases). Germline V CDR1 and CDR2: MGHDK, SYGVNS. CDR3 size: 15 residues. Trimming took off 11 bases at V and 4 bases at J, with 23 bases between the two ends. CDR3 sequence: CAQALRREIFYGYTF. CDR3 in DNA: TGTGCCCAAGCCCTACGCAGGGAGATATTCTATGGCTACACCTTC.

The V and J genes are TRBV15 and TRBJ2-7; D is unclear. The V gene lost 3 bases and the J gene lost 3 bases, with 12 bases spanning the gap. Looked up from germline, CDR1 is LNHNV and CDR2 is YYDKDF (reference sequence). The CDR3 loop spans 14 amino acids. CDR3: CATSSGDTNYEQYF. The CDR3 region has the DNA TGTGCCACCAGCAGTGGGGATACCAACTACGAGCAGTACTTC.

The J gene is TRBJ1-2, the V gene TRBV6-1; D unresolved. The CDR3 runs 13 residues. Germline-derived CDR1 and CDR2 are MNHNS and SASEGT. The V and J ends lost 5 bases and 6 bases respectively, with 13 bases between them. CDR3 sequence: CASSPPSNNGYTF. In nucleotides, the CDR3 is TGTGCCAGCAGTCCTCCCTCGAACAATGGCTACACCTTC.

The CDR3 coding sequence is TGTGCCAGCAGCGAGTGGGCCGGTGAGGACGCGGGGACCTTC. Its protein is CASSEWAGEDAGTF. The chain is built from TRBV6-1 and TRBJ1-2; D not resolved. Germline V CDR1 and CDR2: MNHNS, SASEGT. This CDR3 spans 14 amino acids. Trimming removed 6 bases at V and 14 bases at J, with 25 bases between.

This clonotype has a single count. The chain recombines TRBV29-1 with TRBJ1-6; the match to TRBD1 covers 7 bases. The germline V gene has CDR1 SQVTM and CDR2 ANQGSEA. V lost 7 bases to trimming and J lost 9 bases; unmatched junction nucleotides: 6. The CDR3 extends over 12 amino acids. The CDR3 DNA follows: TGCAGCGGCGGGACAGTCAGTTCACCCCTCCACTTT. Translation gives CSGGTVSSPLHF.

The rearrangement uses TRBV7-9 and TRBJ1-3; no firm D call. Trimming left V 5 bases short and J 2 bases short, with 19 bases between. Germline-derived CDR1 and CDR2 are SEHNR and FQNEAQ (reference sequence). The length of the CDR3 is 17 residues. In DNA, the CDR3 is TGTGCCAGCAGCCCAGATCTCCGGGTACCAGCTGGAAACACCATATATTTT. It encodes CASSPDLRVPAGNTIYF.

V gene TRBV11-2 combines with J gene TRBJ1-4; D remains unclear. V lost 4 bases to trimming and J lost 5 bases, with 11 bases between them. Germline V gene data show CDR1 as SGHAT and CDR2 as FQNNGV. The CDR3 loop spans 14 amino acids. The CDR3 nucleotides are TGTGCCAGCAGCTACGGCCAGCTGAATGAAAAACTGTTTTTT. Amino acid sequence: CASSYGQLNEKLFF.

The chain couples TRBV4-1 to TRBJ1-5; D unclear. Germline loops: CDR1 MGHRA, CDR2 YSYEKL. The CDR3 totals 17 residues. Between the trimmed V and J ends, which lost 3 bases and 0 bases, there was a span of 15 bases. The CDR3 DNA reads as TGCGCCAGCAGCCAGGGTCCAGGACGGAATAGCAATCAGCCCCAGCATTTT. Its translation is CASSQGPGRNSNQPQHF.

The rearrangement uses TRBV12-3 or TRBV12-4 and TRBJ1-6, with 7 bases fitting TRBD1. V lost 6 bases, J lost 0 bases, and 11 bases stayed unmatched. CDR3 size: 18 residues. The CDR3 loop is CASSQTTGSSSYNSPLHF. The CDR3 DNA is TGTGCCAGCAGCCAGACGACAGGGTCCAGCTCCTATAATTCACCCCTCCACTTT.

The CDR3 spells CASSTAGAGGLTEAFF. The CDR3 DNA sequence: TGTGCCAGCAGCACAGCGGGGGCAGGGGGCCTCACTGAAGCTTTCTTT. The chain carries TRBV7-2 and TRBJ1-1; 8 nucleotides agree with TRBD1. This CDR3 is 16 amino acids long. Germline assignment: CDR1 SGHTA and CDR2 FQGNSA. The V segment lost 5 bases and the J segment 4 bases; nucleotides outside the gene matches: 12.